The 18 T cell receptor beta chains presented below share a single source sample, sequenced in a study of cytomegalovirus exposure and HLA in healthy donors. Primers: 60 Vbeta forward and 13 Jbeta reverse. Sequenced by immunoSEQ multiplex PCR; TCRdb stores in-frame clones only, minus some. The repertoire consists of tens of thousands of clones, with 60% to 70% occurring once and the leading ten covering 5% to 6.5%. Material for sequencing was PBMCs. These receptors all come from a woman aged 30 to 39 in good health and CMV-seronegative.

The chain has TRBV7-9 and TRBJ1-1; 7 bases match TRBD1. Germline CDR1 reads SEHNR; CDR2 reads FQNEAQ (reference sequence). V dropped 5 bases and J dropped 1; count of bases not matched to a gene: 7. This CDR3 is 15 amino acids long. As DNA, the CDR3 is TGTGCCAGCAGCCCGGGACAGCACTCGAACACTGAAGCTTTCTTT. Translating it yields CASSPGQHSNTEAFF. The full variable domain, its missing parts supplied by reference TRBV7-9 and TRBJ1-1, is DTGVSQNPRHKITKRGQNVTFRCDPISEHNRLYWYRQTLGQGPEFLTYFQNEAQLEKSRLLSDRFSAERPKGSFSTLEIQRTEQGDSAMYLCASSPGQHSNTEAFFGQGTRLTVV.

In this sample, this clone turned up many times. Other DNA sequences in this specimen translate into the identical CDR3. The chain employs TRBV5-4 and TRBJ2-3, with D hard to call. Germline CDR1 SGHNT, CDR2 YYREEE (reference sequence). The CDR3 runs 12 residues. The ends were cut back, 0 bases at V and 3 bases at J, with 2 bases in the middle. The CDR3 reads CASSLATDTQYF. In nucleotides, the CDR3 is TGTGCCAGCAGCTTGGCGACAGATACGCAGTATTTT.

V gene TRBV5-5 combines with J gene TRBJ2-5; 11 bases align to TRBD2. Per germline, CDR1 SGHKS and CDR2 YYEKEE (reference sequence). With 4 bases clipped from V and 5 bases from J, the junction kept 7 bases outside the gene matches. The CDR3 loop spans 15 amino acids. This CDR3 is CASSTLAGGSETQYF. The CDR3, as DNA: TGTGCCAGCAGCACTTTAGCGGGGGGGTCGGAGACCCAGTACTTC.

This clone was found a few times. The V and J genes are TRBV5-4 and TRBJ2-7, with D maybe TRBD1 (6 bases). The germline CDR1 and CDR2 sequences are SGHNT and YYREEE (reference sequence). V gave up 5 bases and J gave up 4 bases, with 16 bases separating them. The CDR3 runs to 14 residues. The CDR3 loop is CASSRIETGYEQYF. The CDR3 DNA reads as TGTGCCAGCAGTCGTATCGAGACAGGTTACGAGCAGTACTTC.

J is TRBJ2-7 and V is TRBV7-9; TRBD2 matches at 10 bases. V shed 6 bases and J 4 bases; nucleotides not matched to a gene: 6. CDR3 size: 14 residues. Germline V gene sequence: CDR1 SEHNR, CDR2 FQNEAQ (reference sequence). The DNA for the CDR3 is TGTGCCAGCAGACCTAGCGGGAGTAGTTACGAGCAGTACTTC. It codes for CASRPSGSSYEQYF.

V gene TRBV15 combines with J gene TRBJ2-3; maybe TRBD2 (5 bases). Germline assignment: CDR1 LNHNV and CDR2 YYDKDF (reference sequence). The CDR3 length is 16 residues. Trimming took 1 base from V and 0 from J, leaving 11 bases between them. The CDR3 region is CATSRAGWASTDTQYF. The CDR3 DNA follows: TGTGCCACCAGCAGAGCGGGGTGGGCGAGCACAGATACGCAGTATTTT.

The chain couples TRBV9 to TRBJ2-4; D is unresolved. Germline-derived CDR1 and CDR2 are SGDLS and YYNGEE. Trimming left V 3 bases short and J 5 bases short, with 24 bases between. This CDR3 spans 18 amino acids. CDR3 DNA: TGTGCCAGCAGCGGAATCCCCGACTCGAGACGAGGCCAAAACATTCAGTACTTC. Its protein product is CASSGIPDSRRGQNIQYF.

The V and J genes are TRBV27 and TRBJ1-6; D is uncertain. Germline assignment: CDR1 MNHEY and CDR2 SMNVEV (reference sequence). V gave up 5 bases and J gave up 7 bases, with 15 bases separating them. The CDR3 loop spans 15 amino acids. CDR3 nucleotides: TGTGCCAGCAGTCTGGGAGAAAGGTACAATTCACCCCTCCACTTT. It yields the protein CASSLGERYNSPLHF.

The chain combines TRBV28 with TRBJ2-7; a weak D match, TRBD1 (6 bases). Germline V lookup: CDR1 MDHEN, CDR2 SYDVKM. Trimming took 4 bases from V and 0 from J, leaving 13 bases between them. CDR3 length: 15 amino acids. In nucleotides, the CDR3 is TGTGCCAGCAGTTCCCTAGACAGGCTCTCCTACGAGCAGTACTTC. Translating gives CASSSLDRLSYEQYF.

The rearrangement joins TRBV9 to TRBJ2-1; 8 bases line up with TRBD2. Per the germline V gene, CDR1 is SGDLS and CDR2 is YYNGEE. V lost 0 bases and J lost 4; bases outside the gene matches: 3. This CDR3 has 15 residues. The CDR3 DNA sequence: TGTGCCAGCAGCGTAGGCGGGGGGACTTACAATGAGCAGTTCTTC. Translating gives CASSVGGGTYNEQFF.

This clone was counted between two and nine times. The chain carries TRBV4-3 and TRBJ2-7, with TRBD2 matching over 7 bases. From germline, CDR1 is LGHNA and CDR2 YSLEER. The CDR3 is 15 amino acids. V lost 1 base, J lost 6 bases, and 9 bases stayed unmatched. The DNA of the CDR3 is TGCGCCAGCAGCCAAGTGGCTAGCGGACTCTCCGAGCAGTACTTC. This encodes CASSQVASGLSEQYF.

This sequence joins TRBV5-4 and TRBJ2-1; tentative D call: TRBD2 (5 bases). V lost 7 bases, J lost 8 bases, and 16 bases lay in between. The length of the CDR3 is 13 residues. CDR1 is SGHNT and CDR2 is YYREEE in the germline V gene (reference sequence). The CDR3 DNA follows: TGTGCCAGCGGGCCAATCGGGGAAGATGAGCAGTTCTTC. Encoded protein: CASGPIGEDEQFF.

This clone was counted between two and nine times. The V gene is TRBV6-5, the J gene TRBJ2-7, with 7 bases lining up with TRBD2. V trimming: 6 bases; J trimming: 7 bases; junction bases outside the gene matches: 15. The germline gives CDR1 MNHEY, CDR2 SVGAGI. This CDR3 comprises 15 residues. CDR3 DNA: TGTGCCAGCAGACCACCGAAGGGGAGGGGAGCGGAGCAGTACTTC. Its protein product is CASRPPKGRGAEQYF.

This clone was observed many times. This chain links TRBV4-1 with TRBJ2-3, with 8 bases that match TRBD2. J lost 5 bases, V lost 1 base, and 5 bases had no gene match. The CDR3 is 15 amino acids. Looked up from germline, CDR1 is MGHRA and CDR2 is YSYEKL. The chain's CDR3 is CASSQVTAGEDTQYF. The CDR3 DNA is TGCGCCAGCAGCCAAGTTACAGCGGGGGAAGATACGCAGTATTTT.

This clone has only a few counts. The chain recombines TRBV9 with TRBJ2-6; no firm D call. This CDR3 has 17 residues. V dropped 4 bases and J dropped 0 bases, with 14 bases sitting between them. Germline V CDR1 and CDR2: SGDLS, YYNGEE. The CDR3, as DNA: TGTGCCAGCAGCCGTTGGCAGGCCCCCTCTGGGGCCAACGTCCTGACTTTC. Translated: CASSRWQAPSGANVLTF.

This clone came up a few times. The chain couples TRBV27 to TRBJ2-1; possibly TRBD2 for D (6 bases). The V gene lost 2 bases and the J gene lost 6 bases, with 11 bases spanning the gap. Looked up from germline, CDR1 is MNHEY and CDR2 is SMNVEV (reference sequence). This CDR3 has 14 amino acids. The chain's CDR3 is CASSLAGSLNEQFF. CDR3 nucleotide sequence: TGTGCCAGCAGTTTAGCGGGATCGCTCAATGAGCAGTTCTTC.

This sequence joins TRBV6-5 and TRBJ1-3; D is uncertain. CDR1 is MNHEY, CDR2 SVGAGI, per germline. The V and J ends lost 0 bases and 0 bases respectively, with 6 bases between them. This CDR3 comprises 15 residues. In nucleotides, the CDR3 is TGTGCCAGCAGTTACTCGCAACTCTCTGGAAACACCATATATTTT. It yields the protein CASSYSQLSGNTIYF.

The V gene is TRBV5-4, the J gene TRBJ2-7; 11 bases fit TRBD1. Germline CDR1 reads SGHNT; CDR2 reads YYREEE (reference sequence). The CDR3 runs 13 residues. The V segment lost 4 bases and the J segment 6 bases; nucleotides outside the gene matches: 3. The CDR3 coding sequence is TGTGCCAGCAGCATAGGACAGGGGGCCGAGCAGTACTTC. The encoded protein is CASSIGQGAEQYF.